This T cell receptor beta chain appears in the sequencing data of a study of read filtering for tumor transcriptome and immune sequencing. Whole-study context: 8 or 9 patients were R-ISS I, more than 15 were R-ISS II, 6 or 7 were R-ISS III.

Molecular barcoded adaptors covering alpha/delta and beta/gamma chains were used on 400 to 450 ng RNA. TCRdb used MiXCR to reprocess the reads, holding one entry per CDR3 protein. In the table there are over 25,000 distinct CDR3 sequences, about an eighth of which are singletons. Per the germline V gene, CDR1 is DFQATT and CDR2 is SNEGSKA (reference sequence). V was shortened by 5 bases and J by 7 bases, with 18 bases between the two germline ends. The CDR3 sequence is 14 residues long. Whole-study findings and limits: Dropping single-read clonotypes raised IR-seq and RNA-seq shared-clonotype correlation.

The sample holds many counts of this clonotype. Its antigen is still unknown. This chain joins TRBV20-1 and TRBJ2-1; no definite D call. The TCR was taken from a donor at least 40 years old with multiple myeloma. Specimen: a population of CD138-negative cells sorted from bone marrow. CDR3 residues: CSAGGGRVRNEQFF. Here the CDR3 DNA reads TGCAGTGCTGGTGGCGGCCGGGTCAGAAATGAGCAGTTCTTC.